Below, 18 T cell receptor beta chains from the same sample are listed, as sequenced in a study of shared clonotypes between healthy human individuals. The method was immunoSEQ multiplex PCR; TCRdb's version includes in-frame clones alone and lacks a portion of them. The sample carries about 1 million clones, roughly 80% recorded once. Material: memory CD4+ T cells sorted from blood. Subset reported: CD45RA-negative fraction. These receptors came from a man between 18 and 35 years old in good health.

The V and J genes are TRBV18 and TRBJ2-3; the D is unclear. The V and J ends lost 8 bases and 2 bases respectively, with 11 bases between them. The CDR3 loop spans 13 amino acids. From germline, CDR1 is KGHSH and CDR2 LQKENI. CDR3 region: CASAKGNTDTQYF. Written as DNA, the CDR3 is TGTGCCAGCGCGAAAGGGAACACAGATACGCAGTATTTT.

This clone was observed a few times. The same CDR3 also results from other DNA sequences found in this sample. The V call is TRBV11-3, the J call TRBJ2-7; TRBD2 is a possible D gene (5 bases). Trimming removed 1 base at V and 6 bases at J, with 10 bases between. The germline gives CDR1 SGHNT, CDR2 YENEEA. The CDR3 has 13 residues. The CDR3 nucleotides are TGTGCCAGCAGCTTAGGGCGAGGGCGCGAGCAGTACTTC. This gives the protein CASSLGRGREQYF.

The chain couples TRBV5-4 to TRBJ1-6; 9 bases align to TRBD1. Germline V CDR1 and CDR2: SGHNT, YYREEE (reference sequence). V gave up 3 bases and J gave up 7 bases; unmatched junction bases: 2. CDR3 length equals 14 residues. The CDR3 region is CASSSTGGNSPLHF. CDR3 bases: TGTGCCAGCAGCTCGACAGGGGGGAATTCACCCCTCCACTTT.

Remarks on this clone: This specimen includes other DNA sequences encoding the same CDR3. The rearrangement joins TRBV5-5 to TRBJ2-7; possible D gene TRBD2, 6 bases. Germline V CDR1 and CDR2: SGHKS, YYEKEE (reference sequence). The CDR3 contains 15 residues. Trimming took off 0 bases at V and 4 bases at J, with 14 bases between the two ends. The DNA of the CDR3 is TGTGCCAGCAGCTTGGTTGCGGGACCAACTTACGAGCAGTACTTC. Translating gives CASSLVAGPTYEQYF.

The chain has TRBV5-1 and TRBJ2-5, with D possibly TRBD2 on 5 matching bases. From germline, CDR1 is SGHRS and CDR2 YFSETQ. The CDR3 consists of 14 residues. With 3 bases removed from V and 4 bases from J, the gap between germline ends came to 13 bases. The CDR3 DNA reads as TGCGCCAGCAGCTCGGGATCGCCTACAGAGACCCAGTACTTC. Translating gives CASSSGSPTETQYF.

This chain uses TRBV7-2 with TRBJ2-1; 10 positions agree with TRBD2. Germline V gene sequence: CDR1 SGHTA, CDR2 FQGNSA. This CDR3 is 16 amino acids long. V was pared by 5 bases and J by 4 bases, with 8 bases of the junction left unmatched. This CDR3 reads CASSLVWTSGYNEQFF. The CDR3 DNA reads TGTGCCAGCAGCCTGGTTTGGACTAGCGGATACAATGAGCAGTTCTTC.

The chain is built from TRBV28 and TRBJ1-1; 7 bases map to TRBD1. In germline, CDR1 is MDHEN, CDR2 SYDVKM. The V segment lost 5 bases and the J segment 1 base; nucleotides outside the gene matches: 4. The CDR3 loop spans 14 amino acids. The CDR3 DNA reads as TGTGCCAGCAGTCAAGGGGGCACGAACACTGAAGCTTTCTTT. It encodes CASSQGGTNTEAFF.

This clone was detected only once. The chain has TRBV2 and TRBJ2-7; TRBD1 aligns across 8 bases. Germline V lookup: CDR1 SNHLY, CDR2 FYNNEI. This CDR3 region has 14 residues. The J segment lost 6 bases and the V segment lost 6 bases, leaving 10 bases of the junction unmatched. This chain's CDR3 is CASRGDRSLREQYF. CDR3 DNA sequence: TGTGCCAGCAGGGGGGACAGGAGCCTACGCGAGCAGTACTTC.

This clone came up once. The chain carries TRBV27 and TRBJ1-1; TRBD1 is a possible D gene (6 bases). CDR3 size: 15 residues. Germline loops: CDR1 MNHEY, CDR2 SMNVEV (reference sequence). Deletions cut 5 bases from V and 11 bases from J, with 24 bases between. The CDR3 region is CASSSRLGGGSRAFF. CDR3 nucleotide sequence: TGTGCCAGCAGTAGTCGGCTCGGGGGCGGGAGTAGGGCTTTCTTT.

The genes are TRBV2 and TRBJ1-5; D remains ambiguous. The CDR3 loop spans 17 amino acids. The germline CDR1 and CDR2 sequences are SNHLY and FYNNEI. The ends were cut back, 2 bases at V and 0 bases at J, with 14 bases in the middle. The CDR3 region has the DNA TGTGCCAGCAGTGAATCCCAGCAGTTTAATAGCAATCAGCCCCAGCATTTT. This encodes CASSESQQFNSNQPQHF.

This rearrangement joins TRBV6-5 to TRBJ2-3; 7 bases line up with TRBD2. The CDR3 has 13 amino acids. V shed 5 bases and J 6 bases; nucleotides not matched to a gene: 5. Germline V gene data show CDR1 as MNHEY and CDR2 as SVGAGI. The DNA of the CDR3 is TGTGCCAGCAGTGCCCGGGGGGTGGATACGCAGTATTTT. It specifies CASSARGVDTQYF.

The chain recombines TRBV10-3 with TRBJ1-1, with D possibly TRBD1 on 5 matching bases. Deletions cut 6 bases from V and 1 base from J, with 9 bases between. This CDR3 is 13 amino acids long. Germline V lookup: CDR1 ENHRY, CDR2 SYGVKD. CDR3 coding DNA: TGTGCCATCAGCTGGGGCCAGAACACTGAAGCTTTCTTT. Amino acids: CAISWGQNTEAFF.

This clone occurred a few times. This sample includes further DNA sequences coding for the same CDR3. The chain is built from TRBV18 and TRBJ1-6; D unresolved. The V gene's germline CDR1 is KGHSH and CDR2 LQKENI. Trimming left V 1 base short and J 7 bases short, with 8 bases between. This CDR3 has 14 amino acids. The CDR3 loop reads CASSPQGGNSPLHF. The CDR3 region has the DNA TGTGCCAGCTCACCACAGGGAGGGAATTCACCCCTCCACTTT.

V usage is TRBV7-3 and J usage is TRBJ2-1, with D perhaps matching TRBD1 (5 bases). CDR3 length: 15 residues. The V gene lost 4 bases and the J gene lost 7 bases, with 17 bases spanning the gap. CDR1 SGHTA and CDR2 FQGTGA come from the germline V gene. Here the CDR3 DNA reads TGTGCCAGCAGCTCGGGCTCAGGGAAAGAGAATGAGCAGTTCTTC. Translating gives CASSSGSGKENEQFF.

A word on this clone: The same CDR3 also results from other DNA sequences found in this sample. The rearrangement joins TRBV18 to TRBJ2-1; 10 bases are a match to TRBD2. The CDR3 length is 15 residues. From germline, CDR1 is KGHSH and CDR2 LQKENI. J was trimmed by 4 bases and V by 3 bases; bases with no gene match: 3. CDR3 nucleotide sequence: TGTGCCAGCTCACCCGGACTAGCGGATTACAATGAGCAGTTCTTC. This encodes CASSPGLADYNEQFF.

The genes are TRBV18 and TRBJ2-7; 7 bases map to TRBD1. The CDR3 runs to 14 residues. The germline CDR1 and CDR2 sequences are KGHSH and LQKENI. After removal of 4 bases from V and 0 bases from J, the junction contained 3 bases not matched to a gene. The CDR3, as DNA: TGTGCCAGCTCACAGGACAGGAGCTCCTACGAGCAGTACTTC. It specifies CASSQDRSSYEQYF. Variable domain in full (rest from reference TRBV18 and TRBJ2-7): NAGVMQNPRHLVRRRGQEARLRCSPMKGHSHVYWYRQLPEEGLKFMVYLQKENIIDESGMPKERFSAEFPKEGPSILRIQQVVRGDSAAYFCASSQDRSSYEQYFGPGTRLTVT.

This clone was recorded once. One end of the junction does not line up with germline, which may come from a read error. The rearrangement links TRBV19 to TRBJ2-7; 11 nucleotides match TRBD2. This CDR3 comprises 14 residues. Germline V gene sequence: CDR1 LNHDA, CDR2 SQIVND (reference sequence). The CDR3 bases are TGTGCCAGTGGTATAGCGGGAGGGCCTGCCGAGCAGTACTTC. This translates into CASGIAGGPAEQYF.

The chain carries TRBV6-1 and TRBJ1-1; D unresolved. V gave up 6 bases and J gave up 11 bases, with 16 bases separating them. The CDR3 loop spans 12 amino acids. CDR1 is MNHNS, CDR2 SASEGT, per germline. The CDR3 reads CASRDLLFPAFF. In DNA form, the CDR3 reads TGTGCCAGCAGAGACCTCCTTTTCCCCGCTTTCTTT.